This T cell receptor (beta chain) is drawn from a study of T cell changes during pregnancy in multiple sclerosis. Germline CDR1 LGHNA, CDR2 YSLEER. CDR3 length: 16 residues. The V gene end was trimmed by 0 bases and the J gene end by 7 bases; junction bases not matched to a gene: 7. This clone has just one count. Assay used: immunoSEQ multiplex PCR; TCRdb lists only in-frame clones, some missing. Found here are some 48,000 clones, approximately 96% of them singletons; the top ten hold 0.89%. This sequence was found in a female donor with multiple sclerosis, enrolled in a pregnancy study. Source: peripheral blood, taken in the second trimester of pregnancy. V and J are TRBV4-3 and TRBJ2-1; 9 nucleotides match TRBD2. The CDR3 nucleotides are TGCGCCAGCAGCCAAGATTTGCGGGGGGGCCAAAATGAGCAGTTCTTC. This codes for CASSQDLRGGQNEQFF.